The 3 T cell receptor beta chains below were found in one sample sequenced in a study of cytomegalovirus exposure and HLA in healthy donors (dated by TCRdb to 2016 to 2017). Preparation of the library involved the immunoSEQ multiplex PCR assay. The multiplex PCR relied on a mix of 60 forward primers for TCR Vbeta segments and 13 reverse primers for TCR Jbeta segments. Entries here come from immuneACCESS through TCRdb and include only in-frame sequences with V and J called. Some clones fail to appear in such tables; in the studies checked, an unresolved V gene covers under half of the shortfall, and the cause of the remainder is unknown. The sample table records over 100,000 clones. About 4% of the sample is in the top ten clones. Sample: PBMCs. The receptors stem from a man in his thirties or forties in good health and CMV-seronegative.

The CDR3 DNA sequence: TGTGCCAGCAGAAAGGGGGCGCCGGGTACTGAAGCTTTCTTT. It is translated as CASRKGAPGTEAFF. The rearrangement links TRBV6-5 to TRBJ1-1; 7 bases line up with TRBD1. Germline V gene sequence: CDR1 MNHEY, CDR2 SVGAGI. The V gene end was trimmed by 6 bases and the J gene end by 5 bases; junction bases not matched to a gene: 9. This CDR3 region has 14 residues.

The genes are TRBV5-6 and TRBJ2-7; D ambiguous. The V and J ends lost 2 bases and 0 bases respectively, with 12 bases between them. Germline V CDR1 and CDR2: SGHDT, YYEEEE. There are 15 residues in the CDR3. The CDR3 DNA reads TGTGCCAGCAGCTTAAGACGGGTAAGCTCCTACGAGCAGTACTTC. As protein: CASSLRRVSSYEQYF.

The chain couples TRBV6-1 to TRBJ1-1, with 7 nucleotides matching TRBD1. The length of the CDR3 is 13 residues. The V and J ends lost 5 bases and 1 base, in that order; junction bases with no gene match: 1. Germline-derived CDR1 and CDR2 are MNHNS and SASEGT. CDR3 amino acids: CASSWTGNTEAFF. The CDR3 DNA reads TGTGCCAGCAGTTGGACAGGGAACACTGAAGCTTTCTTT.